A single sample gave rise to the 23 T cell receptor beta chains below, sequenced in a study of cytotoxic CD8 clonotypes in ibrutinib-treated CLL. The data were produced by immunoSEQ multiplex PCR, yet TCRdb's version contains in-frame clones alone and is incomplete. Of around 40,000 clones in the sample, less than 85% were seen once. Sequenced here: PBMCs, sampled at disease progression, from a patient treated with ibrutinib. The receptor source for this set is a human donor with chronic lymphocytic leukemia.

The sample holds one count of this clone. The rearrangement links TRBV7-2 to TRBJ1-6; D perhaps matches TRBD1 (5 bases). Trimming pared 1 base from V and 4 bases from J, leaving 11 bases between. The CDR3 extends over 16 amino acids. Germline CDR1 SGHTA, CDR2 FQGNSA. CDR3 protein: CASSLGGTSYNSPLHF. The CDR3, as DNA: TGTGCCAGCAGCTTAGGGGGGACCTCTTATAATTCACCCCTCCACTTT.

This clone was counted only a few times. The rearrangement joins TRBV4-1 to TRBJ2-7; 9 bases are a match to TRBD2. Per germline, CDR1 MGHRA and CDR2 YSYEKL. The ends lost 0 bases at V and 1 base at J; junction bases unmatched: 10. CDR3 length: 18 amino acids. The DNA for the CDR3 is TGCGCCAGCAGCCAAGATCTGGCTAGCGGGGCCCCGTCCTACGAGCAGTACTTC. Translated, it gives CASSQDLASGAPSYEQYF.

The CDR3 DNA sequence: TGTGCCTTGCGGTGGGGGGCAGGAGATACGCAGTATTTT. Its protein is CALRWGAGDTQYF. The gene calls are TRBV30 and TRBJ2-3, with D perhaps TRBD1 or TRBD2 (6 bases each). In germline, CDR1 is GTSNPN, CDR2 SVGIG (reference sequence). The CDR3 runs to 13 residues. Trimming shortened V by 7 bases and J by 5 bases, and 16 bases separated the two germline ends.

This chain connects TRBV29-1 to TRBJ2-3, with D perhaps given as TRBD1 or TRBD2 (5 bases each). Between the trimmed V and J ends, which lost 4 bases and 4 bases, there was a span of 15 bases. Germline V gives CDR1 SQVTM, CDR2 ANQGSEA. The CDR3 is made up of 14 amino acids. CDR3 nucleotide sequence: TGCAGCGTTGTGTGGGGGAATGACGCAGATACGCAGTATTTT. This encodes CSVVWGNDADTQYF.

This clone was seen just once. CDR3: CASSSLGQGTTEAFF. CDR3 coding DNA: TGTGCCAGCAGTTCCCTGGGGCAGGGCACCACTGAAGCTTTCTTT. The chain is built from TRBV27 and TRBJ1-1, with a possible D match to TRBD1 (5 bases). The CDR3 contains 15 residues. The ends were cut back, 4 bases at V and 4 bases at J, with 16 bases in the middle. CDR1 MNHEY and CDR2 SMNVEV come from the germline V gene (reference sequence).

The J gene is TRBJ2-1, the V gene TRBV19; no clear D gene. Germline V CDR1 and CDR2: LNHDA, SQIVND (reference sequence). Between the trimmed V and J ends, which lost 1 base and 5 bases, there was a span of 6 bases. This CDR3 is 13 amino acids long. The DNA of the CDR3 is TGTGCCAGTAGTATAGGCCTAAACAATGAGCAGTTCTTC. It is translated as CASSIGLNNEQFF.

This chain connects TRBV7-2 to TRBJ2-3, with unresolved D. Trimming took 3 bases from V and 6 from J, leaving 10 bases between them. The CDR3 length is 13 residues. The germline gives CDR1 SGHTA, CDR2 FQGNSA. Here the CDR3 reads CASSLGIRDTQYF. The CDR3, as DNA: TGTGCCAGCAGCTTGGGGATACGGGATACGCAGTATTTT.

The genes are TRBV6-6 and TRBJ2-7; TRBD2 agrees at 7 bases. Germline V gene data show CDR1 as MNHNY and CDR2 as SVGAGI (reference sequence). This CDR3 has 13 amino acids. V shed 6 bases, J shed 6 bases, and the junction held 8 bases outside the gene matches. The CDR3 spells CASSSTSFGEQYF. CDR3 in DNA: TGTGCCAGCAGCTCGACTAGCTTCGGCGAGCAGTACTTC.

The chain combines TRBV2 with TRBJ1-5; 7 positions match TRBD1. J gave up 0 bases and V 6 bases, and 5 bases lay outside the gene matches. There are 15 residues in the CDR3. Germline V gene lookup returns CDR1 SNHLY and CDR2 FYNNEI. CDR3 protein: CASSQQGYSNQPQHF. The CDR3 nucleotides are TGTGCCAGCAGCCAACAGGGGTATAGCAATCAGCCCCAGCATTTT.

This clone was seen a handful of times. The chain has TRBV4-1 and TRBJ1-1; the D is unclear. The CDR3 runs 16 residues. Trimming left V 4 bases short and J 4 bases short, with 19 bases between. Germline V gene sequence: CDR1 MGHRA, CDR2 YSYEKL. The CDR3 DNA sequence: TGCGCCAGCAGCCCCTCTACGGGTGGGTTGGGCACTGAAGCTTTCTTT. This gives the protein CASSPSTGGLGTEAFF.

This clone has just a few counts. CDR3 coding DNA: TGTGCCAGCAGCGGGCTGGGTGGGAGCGAGCAGTACTTC. The encoded protein is CASSGLGGSEQYF. V usage is TRBV9 and J usage is TRBJ2-7; D is possibly TRBD2 (5 bases). The V gene lost 3 bases and the J gene lost 6 bases, with 13 bases spanning the gap. The germline gives CDR1 SGDLS, CDR2 YYNGEE. CDR3 length equals 13 residues.

This clone was recorded a few times. The chain joins TRBV19 to TRBJ1-1; 10 bases agree with TRBD1. V gave up 7 bases and J gave up 8 bases; unmatched junction bases: 7. The CDR3 runs to 13 residues. Germline V gives CDR1 LNHDA, CDR2 SQIVND (reference sequence). CDR3 in DNA: TGTGCCAGTACACAGGGACAGGGGCTAGAAGCTTTCTTT. As protein: CASTQGQGLEAFF.

J is TRBJ1-3 and V is TRBV19; 7 bases align to TRBD1. J was trimmed by 0 bases and V by 5 bases; bases with no gene match: 4. The CDR3 is 15 residues long. Germline V gives CDR1 LNHDA, CDR2 SQIVND (reference sequence). DNA of the CDR3: TGTGCCAGTAGTCCGACAGGGTACTCTGGAAACACCATATATTTT. Translation gives CASSPTGYSGNTIYF. Full variable domain (remainder filled in from reference TRBV19 and TRBJ1-3): DGGITQSPKYLFRKEGQNVTLSCEQNLNHDAMYWYRQDPGQGLRLIYYSQIVNDFQKGDIAEGYSVSREKKESFPLTVTSAQKNPTAFYLCASSPTGYSGNTIYFGEGSWLTVV.

The chain joins TRBV18 to TRBJ2-7; possibly TRBD2 for D (6 bases). CDR3 length: 14 residues. The germline V gene has CDR1 KGHSH and CDR2 LQKENI. V was cut by 2 bases and J by 5 bases, with 13 bases left in between. In DNA, the CDR3 is TGTGCCAGCTCACCAGGGGACTCAGGGCACGAGCAGTACTTC. Amino acids: CASSPGDSGHEQYF.

Worth noting for this clone: Other DNA sequences of this sample code for an identical CDR3. The chain recombines TRBV11-2 with TRBJ2-7; 8 nucleotides match TRBD1. J lost 6 bases, V lost 1 base, and 8 bases had no gene match. There are 15 residues in the CDR3. CDR1 is SGHAT, CDR2 FQNNGV, per germline. The DNA of the CDR3 is TGTGCCAGCAGCTTAGGGGGGCAGGGGGCGTCCGAGCAGTACTTC. It is translated as CASSLGGQGASEQYF. The full variable domain, in which reference TRBV11-2 and TRBJ2-7 provide the parts outside the CDR3, is EAGVAQSPRYKIIEKRQSVAFWCNPISGHATLYWYQQILGQGPKLLIQFQNNGVVDDSQLPKDRFSAERLKGVDSTLKIQPAKLEDSAVYLCASSLGGQGASEQYFGPGTRLTVT.

This rearrangement joins TRBV5-1 to TRBJ2-5; 7 positions agree with TRBD1. Germline loops: CDR1 SGHRS, CDR2 YFSETQ. The length of the CDR3 is 14 residues. V dropped 3 bases and J dropped 1; count of bases not matched to a gene: 3. CDR3 residues: CASSWTGIQETQYF. The CDR3 DNA sequence: TGCGCCAGCAGCTGGACAGGAATCCAAGAGACCCAGTACTTC.

The chain combines TRBV29-1 with TRBJ2-7; 9 bases match TRBD1. V gave up 6 bases and J gave up 5 bases; unmatched junction bases: 8. Germline loops: CDR1 SQVTM, CDR2 ANQGSEA. The CDR3 is 13 residues long. The CDR3 sequence: CSVGLDRGHEQYF. The CDR3 DNA sequence: TGCAGCGTCGGACTGGACAGGGGCCACGAGCAGTACTTC.

This clone was observed a handful of times. The chain recombines TRBV2 with TRBJ2-5; 10 bases align to TRBD2. Per the germline V gene, CDR1 is SNHLY and CDR2 is FYNNEI. CDR3 length: 13 residues. The V and J ends lost 7 bases and 4 bases, in that order; junction bases with no gene match: 3. In DNA form, the CDR3 reads TGTGCCAGCAAGCGGGGGGGCTCAGAGACCCAGTACTTC. Protein sequence: CASKRGGSETQYF. Filled out from reference TRBV2 and TRBJ2-5, the complete variable domain reads EPEVTQTPSHQVTQMGQEVILRCVPISNHLYFYWYRQILGQKVEFLVSFYNNEISEKSEIFDDQFSVERPDGSNFTLKIRSTKLEDSAMYFCASKRGGSETQYFGPGTRLLVL.

The chain couples TRBV18 to TRBJ2-3, with unresolved D. There are 16 residues in the CDR3. CDR1 and CDR2 (germline): KGHSH, LQKENI. V shed 2 bases and J shed 5 bases, with 17 bases lying between them. The CDR3 region has the DNA TGTGCCAGCTCACCATCGACGTTCAAACCAGGAGATACGCAGTATTTT. It specifies CASSPSTFKPGDTQYF.

This chain's CDR3 is CASSLGLGTAQETQYF. In DNA form, the CDR3 reads TGCGCCAGCAGCTTGGGACTCGGGACGGCCCAAGAGACCCAGTACTTC. The chain uses TRBV5-1 and TRBJ2-5; D assignment may be TRBD1 or TRBD2 (5 bases each). Germline V lookup: CDR1 SGHRS, CDR2 YFSETQ. Trimming removed 0 bases from V and 1 base from J, with 13 bases in between. CDR3 length: 16 residues.

This clone was picked up one time. The chain carries TRBV5-4 and TRBJ1-3; no clear D. The CDR3 totals 14 residues. V lost 1 base and J 1 base, leaving 6 bases between the germline ends. The germline CDR1 and CDR2 sequences are SGHNT and YYREEE (reference sequence). The CDR3 DNA follows: TGTGCCAGCAGCTTGATTGGTTCTGGAAACACCATATATTTT. It specifies CASSLIGSGNTIYF.

This clone was observed once. The chain recombines TRBV7-6 with TRBJ2-3, with D possibly TRBD2 on 6 matching bases. V dropped 5 bases and J dropped 2 bases, with 17 bases sitting between them. This CDR3 has 16 residues. CDR1 SGHVS and CDR2 FNYEAQ come from the germline V gene. CDR3 bases: TGTGCCAGCAGCCGACCCCGGGACTCATACACAGATACGCAGTATTTT. It specifies CASSRPRDSYTDTQYF.

The V and J genes are TRBV5-4 and TRBJ2-1; TRBD2 agrees at 7 bases. J was trimmed by 4 bases and V by 4 bases; bases with no gene match: 11. In germline, CDR1 is SGHNT, CDR2 YYREEE (reference sequence). The CDR3 totals 16 residues. The CDR3 DNA reads as TGTGCCAGCAGCCCCGATGGAGCGGGGAGATACAATGAGCAGTTCTTC. Its translation is CASSPDGAGRYNEQFF.